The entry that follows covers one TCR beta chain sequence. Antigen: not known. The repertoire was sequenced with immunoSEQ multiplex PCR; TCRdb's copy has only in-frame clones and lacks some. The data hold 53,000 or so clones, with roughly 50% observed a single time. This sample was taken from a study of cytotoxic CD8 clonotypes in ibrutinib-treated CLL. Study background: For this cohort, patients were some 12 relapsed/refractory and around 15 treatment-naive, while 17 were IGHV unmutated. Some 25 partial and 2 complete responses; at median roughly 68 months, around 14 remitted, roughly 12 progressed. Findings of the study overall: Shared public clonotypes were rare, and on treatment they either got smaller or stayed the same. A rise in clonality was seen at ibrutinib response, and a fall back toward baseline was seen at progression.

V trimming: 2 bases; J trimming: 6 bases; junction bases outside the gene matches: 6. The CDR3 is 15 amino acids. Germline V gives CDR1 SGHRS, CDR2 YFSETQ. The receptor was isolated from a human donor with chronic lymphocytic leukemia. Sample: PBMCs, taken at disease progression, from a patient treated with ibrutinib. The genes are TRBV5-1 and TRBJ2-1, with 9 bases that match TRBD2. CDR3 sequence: CASSLSSGGPNEQFF. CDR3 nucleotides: TGCGCCAGCAGCTTATCCAGCGGGGGGCCCAATGAGCAGTTCTTC.